This TCR beta chain emerged from a study of control samples from healthy donors and cancer patients. Sequencing was performed with immunoSEQ multiplex PCR; in TCRdb, only in-frame clones are kept and a portion is missing. The sample includes tens of thousands of clones, about four fifths of them seen just once. This TCR was recovered from a man in his fifties in good health. Sequencing was done on a sample of blood.

In nucleotides, the CDR3 is TGTGCCAGCAGCAAAGAGGGCAGGGGACAAGAGACCCAGTACTTC. As protein: CASSKEGRGQETQYF. The rearrangement uses TRBV21-1 and TRBJ2-5; the table's D call TRBD1 went unverified against the DNA. TRBV21-1 is reported as a pseudogene. The CDR3 has 15 amino acids.